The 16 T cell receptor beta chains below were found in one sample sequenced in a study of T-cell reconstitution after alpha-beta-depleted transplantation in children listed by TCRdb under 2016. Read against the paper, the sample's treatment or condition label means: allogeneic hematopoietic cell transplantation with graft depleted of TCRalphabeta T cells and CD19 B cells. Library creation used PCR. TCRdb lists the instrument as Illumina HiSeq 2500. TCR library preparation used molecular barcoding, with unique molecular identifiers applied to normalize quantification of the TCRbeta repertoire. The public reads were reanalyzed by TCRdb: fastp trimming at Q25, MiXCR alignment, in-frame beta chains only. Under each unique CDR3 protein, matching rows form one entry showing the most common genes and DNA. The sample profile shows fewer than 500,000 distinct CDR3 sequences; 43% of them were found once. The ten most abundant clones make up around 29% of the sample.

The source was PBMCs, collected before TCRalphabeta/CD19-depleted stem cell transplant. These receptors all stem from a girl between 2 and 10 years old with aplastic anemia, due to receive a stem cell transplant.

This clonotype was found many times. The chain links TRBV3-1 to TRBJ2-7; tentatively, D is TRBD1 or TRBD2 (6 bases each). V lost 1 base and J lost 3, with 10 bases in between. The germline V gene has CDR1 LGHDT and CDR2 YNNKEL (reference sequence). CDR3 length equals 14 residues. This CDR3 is CASSQVGGGYEQYF. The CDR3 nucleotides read TGTGCCAGCAGCCAAGTCGGAGGGGGCTACGAGCAGTACTTC.

The DNA for the CDR3 is TGCAGTGCTCCTGGGCAATCCGGCTTGGCGGGATCTGGCAATGAGCAGTTCTTC. Amino acids: CSAPGQSGLAGSGNEQFF. The genes are TRBV20-1 and TRBJ2-1; D possibly corresponds to TRBD2 (6 bases). This CDR3 has 18 residues. Germline assignment: CDR1 DFQATT and CDR2 SNEGSKA (reference sequence). Trimming took off 5 bases at V and 6 bases at J, with 29 bases between the two ends.

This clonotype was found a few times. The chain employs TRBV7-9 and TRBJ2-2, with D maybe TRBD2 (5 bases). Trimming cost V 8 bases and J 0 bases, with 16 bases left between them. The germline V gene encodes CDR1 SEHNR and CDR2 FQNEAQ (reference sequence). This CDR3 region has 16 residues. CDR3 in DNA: TGTGCCAGCTCTTTCTCTCCCGGGACGAACACCGGGGAGCTGTTTTTT. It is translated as CASSFSPGTNTGELFF.

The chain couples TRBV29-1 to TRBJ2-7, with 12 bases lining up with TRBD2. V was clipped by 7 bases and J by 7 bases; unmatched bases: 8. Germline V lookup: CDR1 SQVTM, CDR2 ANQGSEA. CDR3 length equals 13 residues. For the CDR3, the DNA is TGCAGCGGTGGACTAGCGGGAATGTGGGAGCAGTACTTC. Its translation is CSGGLAGMWEQYF.

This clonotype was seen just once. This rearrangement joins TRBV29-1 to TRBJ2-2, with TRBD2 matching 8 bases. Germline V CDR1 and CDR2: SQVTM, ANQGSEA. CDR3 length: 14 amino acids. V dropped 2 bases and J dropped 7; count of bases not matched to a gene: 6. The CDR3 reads CSVETGGTGGELFF. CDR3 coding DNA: TGCAGCGTTGAAACGGGGGGGACGGGCGGGGAGCTGTTTTTT.

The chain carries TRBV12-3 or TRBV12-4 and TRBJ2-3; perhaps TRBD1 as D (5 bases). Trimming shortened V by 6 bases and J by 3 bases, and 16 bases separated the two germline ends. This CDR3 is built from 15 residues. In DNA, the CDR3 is TGTGCCAGCAGCCTCAGGGCGGTGAAGACAGATACGCAGTATTTT. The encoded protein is CASSLRAVKTDTQYF.

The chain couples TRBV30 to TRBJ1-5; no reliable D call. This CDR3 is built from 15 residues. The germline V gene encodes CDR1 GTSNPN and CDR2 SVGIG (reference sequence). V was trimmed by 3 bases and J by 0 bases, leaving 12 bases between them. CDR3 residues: CAWSPRRSSNQPQHF. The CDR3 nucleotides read TGTGCCTGGAGCCCTCGCCGGAGTAGCAATCAGCCCCAGCATTTT.

As DNA, the CDR3 is TGTGCCAGCAGCTTCTCGTCACCGGGTCTGTACAATGAGCAGTTCTTC. Translating gives CASSFSSPGLYNEQFF. The chain links TRBV7-8 to TRBJ2-1; no reliable D call. The CDR3 spans 16 residues. Trimming pared 3 bases from V and 4 bases from J, leaving 16 bases between. Germline CDR1 and CDR2: SGHVS and FQNEAQ.

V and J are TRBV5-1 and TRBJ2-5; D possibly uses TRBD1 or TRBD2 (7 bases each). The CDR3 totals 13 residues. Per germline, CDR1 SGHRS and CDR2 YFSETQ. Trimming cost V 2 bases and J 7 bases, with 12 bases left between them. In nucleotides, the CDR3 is TGCGCCAGCAGCTTCACAGGGGAGGGGACCCAGTACTTC. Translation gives CASSFTGEGTQYF.

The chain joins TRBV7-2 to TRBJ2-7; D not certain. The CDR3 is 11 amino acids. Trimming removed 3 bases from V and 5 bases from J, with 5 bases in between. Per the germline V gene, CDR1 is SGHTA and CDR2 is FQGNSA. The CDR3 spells CASSFTDEQYF. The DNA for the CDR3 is TGTGCCAGCAGCTTTACCGACGAGCAGTACTTC.

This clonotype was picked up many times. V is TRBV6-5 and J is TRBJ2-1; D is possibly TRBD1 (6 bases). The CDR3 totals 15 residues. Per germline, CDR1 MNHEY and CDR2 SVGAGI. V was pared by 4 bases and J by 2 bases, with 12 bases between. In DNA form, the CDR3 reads TGTGCCAGCAGTTTGGGACACGGTACCTACAATGAGCAGTTCTTC. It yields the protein CASSLGHGTYNEQFF.

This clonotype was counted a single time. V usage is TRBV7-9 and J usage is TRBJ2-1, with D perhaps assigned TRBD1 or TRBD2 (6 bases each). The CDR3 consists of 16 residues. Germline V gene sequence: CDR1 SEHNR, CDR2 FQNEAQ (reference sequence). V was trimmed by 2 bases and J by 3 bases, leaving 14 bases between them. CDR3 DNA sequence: TGTGCCAGCAGCTTAACAGGGAAAGCGGGCTACAATGAGCAGTTCTTC. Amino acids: CASSLTGKAGYNEQFF.

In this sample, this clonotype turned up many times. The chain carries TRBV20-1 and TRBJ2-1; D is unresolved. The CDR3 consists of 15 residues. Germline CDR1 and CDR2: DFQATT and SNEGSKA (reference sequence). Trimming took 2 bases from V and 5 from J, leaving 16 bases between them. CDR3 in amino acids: CSARPGLNPDNEQFF. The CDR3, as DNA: TGCAGTGCTAGACCAGGCCTTAACCCAGACAATGAGCAGTTCTTC.

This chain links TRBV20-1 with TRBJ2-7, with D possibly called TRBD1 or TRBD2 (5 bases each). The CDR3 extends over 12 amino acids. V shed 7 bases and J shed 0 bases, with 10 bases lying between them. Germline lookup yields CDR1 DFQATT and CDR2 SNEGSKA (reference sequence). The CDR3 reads CSGAGTSYEQYF. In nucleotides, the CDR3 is TGCAGTGGTGCAGGGACCTCCTACGAGCAGTACTTC.

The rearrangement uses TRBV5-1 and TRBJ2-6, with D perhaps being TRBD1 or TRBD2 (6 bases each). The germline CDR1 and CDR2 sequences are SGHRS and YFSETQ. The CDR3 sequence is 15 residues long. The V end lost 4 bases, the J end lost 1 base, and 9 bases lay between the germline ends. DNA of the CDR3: TGCGCCAGCAGCCGAGGGGGGTCTGGGGCCAACGTCCTGACTTTC. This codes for CASSRGGSGANVLTF.

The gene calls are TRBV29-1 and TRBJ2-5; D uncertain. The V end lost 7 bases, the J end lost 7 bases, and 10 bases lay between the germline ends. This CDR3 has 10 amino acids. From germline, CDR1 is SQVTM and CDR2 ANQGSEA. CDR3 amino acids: CSATSGTQYF. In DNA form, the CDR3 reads TGCAGCGCCACGTCGGGGACCCAGTACTTC. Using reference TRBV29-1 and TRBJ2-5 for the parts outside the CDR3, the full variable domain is SAVISQKPSRDICQRGTSLTIQCQVDSQVTMMFWYRQQPGQSLTLIATANQGSEATYESGFVIDKFPISRPNLTFSTLTVSNMSPEDSSIYLCSATSGTQYFGPGTRLLVL.